The entry that follows covers one TCR beta chain sequence. The antigen remains undetermined. The repertoire was sequenced with immunoSEQ multiplex PCR; TCRdb's copy has only in-frame clones and lacks some. The sample shows under 150,000 clones, under 90% of them seen only once. These data come from a study of a mutant IDH1 vaccine in newly diagnosed glioma. Study-wide context: In weeks 1, 3, 5, 7, 11, 15, 19 and 23, patients were immunized, eight times in all. Most had both radiotherapy and temozolomide beforehand; others had only one.

Points from the study as a whole: Pseudoprogression appeared unlinked to shifts in leading peripheral T cell clonotypes.

Specified time point: week 11, during vaccination. A 20-mer mutant IDH1 peptide at 300 ug was injected subcutaneously with topical imiquimod. CDR1 and CDR2 from the germline V gene are SQVTM and ANQGSEA. Trimming cost V 6 bases and J 7 bases, with 12 bases left between them. This CDR3 contains 11 residues. The sequencing here drew on PBMCs, taken from a glioma patient whose treatment included an IDH1 peptide vaccine. The J gene is TRBJ2-5, the V gene TRBV29-1; D possibly corresponds to TRBD1 (7 bases). The clonotype originates from a woman between 50 and 59 years old with glioma. CDR3 nucleotides: TGCAGCGTCCACAGGGGAGGGACCCAGTACTTC. Protein: CSVHRGGTQYF.